Listed below are T cell receptor beta chains from one sample, sequenced in a study of cytotoxic CD8 clonotypes in ibrutinib-treated CLL. TCRdb keeps only in-frame clones here, not all; method: immunoSEQ multiplex PCR. The repertoire holds around 310,000 clones, with about 80% as singletons. Sequenced material: PBMCs, taken before ibrutinib treatment. These receptors all stem from a human donor with chronic lymphocytic leukemia. CDR3s include the opening cysteine and the closing phenylalanine or tryptophan. Fields, in order: CDR3 DNA, CDR3 protein, J gene, D gene, V gene, clone size. D genes are given only for firm matches. Expanded clones get a size class; other rows say once, few or many, or leave the size out.

TGCGCCAGCAGCCTGCGACTAGCGGGACACACAGATACGCAGTATTTT CASSLRLAGHTDTQYF TRBJ2-3 TRBD2 TRBV5-1 -
TGTGCCAGCAGTAACTCCCCGGGGCAGCTCTCTGGAAACACCATATATTTT CASSNSPGQLSGNTIYF TRBJ1-3 - TRBV7-2 -
TGTGCTAGTGGTTTGGGGGGGACCTACGAGCAGTACTTC CASGLGGTYEQYF TRBJ2-7 - TRBV12-5 once
TGTGCCAGCAGCTTCGACAGGAGCTCCTACAATGAGCAGTTCTTC CASSFDRSSYNEQFF TRBJ2-1 - TRBV28 -
TGTGCCACCAGCCGTTGGTCCACCGGGGAGCTGTTTTTT CATSRWSTGELFF TRBJ2-2 - TRBV15 -
TGCAGCGTTGAAGGACAGTCCGTGGGATTTGGCTACGAGCAGTACTTC CSVEGQSVGFGYEQYF TRBJ2-7 - TRBV29-1 -
TGCGCCAGCAGCCAAGCTAGAAGGTTGCTATTAGACACTGAAGCTTTCTTT CASSQARRLLLDTEAFF TRBJ1-1 - TRBV4-1 -
TGTGCCAGTAGCCAGTCTACGAATAATGAAAAACTGTTTTTT CASSQSTNNEKLFF TRBJ1-4 - TRBV19 -
TGTGCTAGCAGCCCATCGGCTAGCGACCAAGAGACCCAGTACTTC CASSPSASDQETQYF TRBJ2-5 - TRBV7-7 -
TGTGCCAGCAGCTTAGTTAGGGCCAAAAACATTCAGTACTTC CASSLVRAKNIQYF TRBJ2-4 - TRBV11-2 once
TGTGCCAGCAGTTCCCCTTATCTCGCGGGAACTATATATGAGCAGTTCTTC CASSSPYLAGTIYEQFF TRBJ2-1 - TRBV27 -
TGTGCCAGCAGCGTAGATCCCAGCGGGAGGGCCAATGAGCAGTTCTTC CASSVDPSGRANEQFF TRBJ2-1 TRBD2 TRBV9 -
TGTGCCAGCAGGGGGAACGGGTTACGCACAGATACGCAGTATTTT CASRGNGLRTDTQYF TRBJ2-3 - TRBV27 -
TGTGCCAGCAGTTACATCACAGGGAGGGCTGAAAAACTGTTTTTT CASSYITGRAEKLFF TRBJ1-4 - TRBV6-5 -
TGTGCCAGCAGCTTAGACAGAAGCTCTGGAAACACCATATATTTT CASSLDRSSGNTIYF TRBJ1-3 - TRBV7-2 few
TGTGCCAGCAGTGAGGGACTAGCGGGAGGGCAGGTGGGTGAGCAGTTCTTC CASSEGLAGGQVGEQFF TRBJ2-1 TRBD2 TRBV2 -
TGTGCCAGCAGTTTCCCCGCCGATAACTATGGCTACACCTTC CASSFPADNYGYTF TRBJ1-2 - TRBV28 -
TGTGCCAGCAGCTTATCGGTGGCCTTGAATGAGCAGTTCTTC CASSLSVALNEQFF TRBJ2-1 - TRBV7-9 -
TGTGCCAGCAGTTTTCGGCCCCACACAGATACGCAGTATTTT CASSFRPHTDTQYF TRBJ2-3 - TRBV27 -
TGTGCCAGCAGCCGGATACAGCGGAACACTGAAGCTTTCTTT CASSRIQRNTEAFF TRBJ1-1 - TRBV7-9 -
TGTGCCAGCAGAGACTCAGGTGCCGGGTACGACTCCTACAATGAGCAGTTCTTC CASRDSGAGYDSYNEQFF TRBJ2-1 - TRBV28 -
TGCGCCAGCAGCAAAATGACATCTACCAACTATGGCTACACCTTC CASSKMTSTNYGYTF TRBJ1-2 - TRBV4-1 -
TGTGCCAGCAGTGATTACGGGAAAACAGGGGGAAGAGAGACCCAGTACTTC CASSDYGKTGGRETQYF TRBJ2-5 TRBD1 TRBV2 -
TGTGCCAGCAAGACTTTAAACTACGAGCAGTACTTC CASKTLNYEQYF TRBJ2-7 - TRBV2 -
TGTGCCAGCAGCCTTACCGGGACAGGGGATTTCGGCTACACCTTC CASSLTGTGDFGYTF TRBJ1-2 TRBD1 TRBV14 -
TGTGCCAGCAGCATCGGACAGGCCGGTAATGAAAAACTGTTTTTT CASSIGQAGNEKLFF TRBJ1-4 TRBD1 TRBV7-9 -
TGCGCCAGCAGCTTGAGGCAGCGCCAAGAGACCCAGTACTTC CASSLRQRQETQYF TRBJ2-5 - TRBV5-1 -
TGTGCCAGCAGTTTTCGTCTAGCGGGGATCAATGAGCAGTTCTTC CASSFRLAGINEQFF TRBJ2-1 TRBD2 TRBV27 -
TGTGCCAGCAGTTTATGGGGGCAGGGTGGGGCCAACGTCCTGACTTTC CASSLWGQGGANVLTF TRBJ2-6 - TRBV28 -
TGTGCCAGCAGCTTAGATTGGGACAGTCCCTACGAGCAGTACTTC CASSLDWDSPYEQYF TRBJ2-7 TRBD1 TRBV11-1 -
TGTGCCAGCAGCTTAGGGACGACTAGCGGCACAGATACGCAGTATTTT CASSLGTTSGTDTQYF TRBJ2-3 TRBD2 TRBV11-3 once
TGTGCCAGCAACCCGGGACAGCTCTTCTATGGCTACACCTTC CASNPGQLFYGYTF TRBJ1-2 TRBD1 TRBV6-5 -
TGCAGCGTTGAACCGACAGGGCCCGGCTATGGCTACACCTTC CSVEPTGPGYGYTF TRBJ1-2 TRBD1 TRBV29-1 -
TGTGCCAGCAGCACCGACAGGGGTTACTCTGGCTACACCTTC CASSTDRGYSGYTF TRBJ1-2 TRBD1 TRBV7-2 -